These 16 T cell receptor beta chains came from one sample sequenced in a study of blood T cells in healthy people across ages. PCR was performed a second time for 7 to 11 cycles using a sample-barcoded 5' primer and a J-beta primer mix. One entry per CDR3 protein results from TCRdb running MiXCR on the 5' RACE reads. The profile shows about 1.4 million distinct CDR3 sequences, almost 60% of them singletons. The sequencing input was blood. These receptors all come from a man aged 18 to 29 in good health.

V usage is TRBV4-1 and J usage is TRBJ2-1, with 8 bases that match TRBD2. Germline V gene data show CDR1 as MGHRA and CDR2 as YSYEKL. CDR3 length: 18 residues. Trimming cost V 9 bases and J 5 bases; bases outside gene matches: 21. The CDR3: CASRRWGTSGSPNNEQFF. CDR3 DNA: TGCGCCAGTCGCCGTTGGGGGACGAGCGGGAGCCCGAACAATGAGCAGTTCTTC.

The chain uses TRBV5-1 and TRBJ2-3, with 12 bases aligning to TRBD2. The CDR3 is 15 amino acids. CDR1 and CDR2 from the germline V gene are SGHRS and YFSETQ. V trimming: 5 bases; J trimming: 3 bases; junction bases outside the gene matches: 4. CDR3 in DNA: TGCGCCAGCAGACGACTAGCGGGGGAGACAGATACGCAGTATTTT. This codes for CASRRLAGETDTQYF.

This clonotype was counted between two and nine times. The V gene is TRBV6-2 or TRBV6-3, the J gene TRBJ2-1; 7 bases align to TRBD1. The germline V gene has CDR1 MNHEY and CDR2 SVGEGT. Losses at the gene ends were 6 bases for V and 10 bases for J; bases not matched to a gene: 12. The CDR3 covers 14 residues. The CDR3 DNA sequence: TGTGCCAGCAGCCCCGTGAGAGAAGGGGGCGAGCAGTTCTTC. It encodes CASSPVREGGEQFF.

This sequence joins TRBV2 and TRBJ2-1, with D possibly matching TRBD2 (7 bases). Germline V gives CDR1 SNHLY, CDR2 FYNNEI. This CDR3 is built from 14 residues. Trimming shortened V by 6 bases and J by 5 bases, and 14 bases separated the two germline ends. The CDR3 sequence is CASSAGALNNEQFF. CDR3 in DNA: TGTGCCAGCAGCGCGGGGGCCCTTAACAATGAGCAGTTCTTC.

This chain links TRBV29-1 with TRBJ1-4; 7 nucleotides agree with TRBD1. The V gene's germline CDR1 is SQVTM and CDR2 ANQGSEA. This CDR3 is 15 amino acids long. Trimming removed 7 bases from V and 1 base from J; junction bases left unmatched: 9. The CDR3, as DNA: TGCAGCGCCCGGACAGGTTTCTTAACTAATGAAAAACTGTTTTTT. It specifies CSARTGFLTNEKLFF.

This chain links TRBV4-1 with TRBJ2-7; D not certain. The length of the CDR3 is 14 residues. Germline loops: CDR1 MGHRA, CDR2 YSYEKL. V lost 4 bases to trimming and J lost 3 bases, with 13 bases between them. In DNA, the CDR3 is TGCGCCAGCAGCCGAGTGGGATTGAACTACGAGCAGTACTTC. It codes for CASSRVGLNYEQYF.

The gene calls are TRBV28 and TRBJ2-7; D may match TRBD1 or TRBD2 (5 bases each). Germline-derived CDR1 and CDR2 are MDHEN and SYDVKM. The CDR3 spans 14 residues. Trimming left V 6 bases short and J 3 bases short, with 15 bases between. CDR3 protein: CASSPKEGIYEQYF. In DNA, the CDR3 is TGTGCCAGCAGCCCCAAAGAGGGGATCTACGAGCAGTACTTC.

This chain joins TRBV6-2 or TRBV6-3 and TRBJ2-4; 7 nucleotides align to TRBD1. The J call may be wrong; the DNA end is better matched by TRBJ2-7. This CDR3 comprises 16 residues. From germline, CDR1 is MNHEY and CDR2 SVGEGT. CDR3 nucleotides: TGTGCCAGCAAGGGGCCCCAGGACAGGCCTCCCTACGAGCAGTACTTC. It specifies CASKGPQDRPPYEQYF.

The chain joins TRBV7-6 to TRBJ1-1, with unresolved D. The CDR3 totals 13 residues. CDR1 is SGHVS, CDR2 FNYEAQ, per germline. The germline V and J ends were trimmed by 5 bases and 3 bases, with 10 bases remaining between them. The CDR3 bases are TGTGCCAGCAGCCGGAAGGCGGACACTGAAGCTTTCTTT. Translating gives CASSRKADTEAFF.

The CDR3 protein is CASRSTGSDGYTF. The CDR3 DNA follows: TGTGCCAGCAGATCGACAGGGTCCGACGGCTACACCTTC. V is TRBV12-3 or TRBV12-4 and J is TRBJ1-2; TRBD1 aligns across 7 bases. This CDR3 region has 13 residues. The junction had 9 bases not matched to a gene; V was cut back by 6 bases and J by 8 bases.

This clonotype was detected only a few times. J is TRBJ2-1 and V is TRBV18, with D unresolved. V was clipped by 1 base and J by 5 bases, with 3 bases between them. The CDR3 consists of 12 residues. CDR1 is KGHSH, CDR2 LQKENI, per germline. CDR3 protein: CASSPQNNEQFF. In nucleotides, the CDR3 is TGTGCCAGCTCACCACAGAACAATGAGCAGTTCTTC.

The chain recombines TRBV5-1 with TRBJ2-1; 7 bases line up with TRBD2. The germline V gene has CDR1 SGHRS and CDR2 YFSETQ. The CDR3 spans 16 residues. With V trimmed by 6 bases and J by 1 base, 10 bases remained unmatched. CDR3 DNA: TGCGCCAGCACTCGAACTGGGGGGGGATCCTACAATGAGCAGTTCTTC. Protein: CASTRTGGGSYNEQFF.

The genes are TRBV6-1 and TRBJ1-6; a possible D gene is TRBD1 (6 bases). Between the trimmed V and J ends, which lost 5 bases and 3 bases, there was a span of 17 bases. From germline, CDR1 is MNHNS and CDR2 SASEGT. The CDR3 spans 17 residues. The CDR3 spells CASSTTRGARYNSPLHF. For the CDR3, the DNA is TGTGCCAGCAGTACCACGCGGGGGGCCCGCTATAATTCACCCCTCCACTTT.

The chain is built from TRBV4-1 and TRBJ2-7; 7 bases fit TRBD2. V lost 4 bases, J lost 7 bases, and 16 bases stayed unmatched. Germline lookup yields CDR1 MGHRA and CDR2 YSYEKL. The CDR3 is 16 residues long. As DNA, the CDR3 is TGCGCCAGCAGCCCCATAGGGACTGGCGGGAGTTTAGAGCAGTACTTC. Translated: CASSPIGTGGSLEQYF.

This clonotype appeared once. The chain joins TRBV3-1 to TRBJ2-7; the D is unclear. The germline CDR1 and CDR2 sequences are LGHDT and YNNKEL (reference sequence). The CDR3 has 15 amino acids. Trimming stripped 8 bases from V and 0 bases from J, with 17 bases between. The CDR3 spells CASAPTRWASYEQYF. CDR3 nucleotides: TGTGCCAGCGCTCCTACACGGTGGGCCTCCTACGAGCAGTACTTC.

The chain links TRBV30 to TRBJ2-1; D tentatively reads TRBD1 or TRBD2 (5 bases each). The germline V gene encodes CDR1 GTSNPN and CDR2 SVGIG (reference sequence). The length of the CDR3 is 15 residues. Trimming pared 2 bases from V and 8 bases from J, leaving 19 bases between. The CDR3 coding sequence is TGTGCCTGGAGTACTGAGGGGTCGTGGGTTGATGAGCAGTTCTTC. It encodes CAWSTEGSWVDEQFF.